This T cell receptor (beta chain) was obtained from a study of monozygotic twins with inflammatory bowel disease. Generation of cDNA took place in eight separate reactions per sample. Reanalyzing the 5' RACE reads, TCRdb keeps one entry per CDR3 protein, without DNA. The table gives about 210,000 distinct CDR3 sequences; the top ten clones make up roughly 7.5% of it. In the case of this clonotype: The antigen is unknown.

Study-wide points: No detectable difference in repertoire similarity separated concordant from discordant twins, possibly as a result of limited power. Clonotype sharing was lower in IBD patients than healthy twins, most markedly with disease activity.

Each donor supplied roughly 2.4 ml of blood. CDR1 is MNHEY and CDR2 is SMNVEV in the germline V gene (reference sequence). This CDR3 region has 15 residues. The source is a human donor with ulcerative colitis or Crohn's disease, or a healthy co-twin of an affected twin (not recorded which). The source material was blood. The chain links TRBV27 to TRBJ1-2; TCRdb lists TRBD1, though no DNA is available to test this call. The CDR3 here is CASKRTGNQYYGYTF.